The next 15 T cell receptor beta chains were all read from a single sample in a study of blood T cell repertoires in COVID-19. TCRdb keeps only in-frame clones here, not all; method: immunoSEQ multiplex PCR. The data contain 120,000 to 150,000 clones, around 82% of them singletons. Sequenced: peripheral blood. These receptor sequences come from a man aged 60-69 years with active or convalescent COVID-19.

This clone was detected only a few times. The rearrangement links TRBV28 to TRBJ2-7; TRBD2 might be the D (5 bases). This CDR3 is built from 15 residues. Germline V lookup: CDR1 MDHEN, CDR2 SYDVKM. V gave up 7 bases and J gave up 0 bases, with 16 bases separating them. DNA of the CDR3: TGTGCCAGCACCCCACTCTCCGGGGTCTCCTACGAGCAGTACTTC. This codes for CASTPLSGVSYEQYF.

The chain is built from TRBV5-4 and TRBJ2-4; the match to TRBD1 covers 7 bases. The CDR3 is 15 residues long. In germline, CDR1 is SGHNT, CDR2 YYREEE (reference sequence). V was pared by 3 bases and J by 8 bases, with 11 bases of the junction left unmatched. The DNA for the CDR3 is TGTGCCAGCAGCTGGGGCCGGGACAGTTTCGACATTCAGTACTTC. It translates to CASSWGRDSFDIQYF.

Only a few counts were recorded for this clone. The chain employs TRBV5-1 and TRBJ1-6, with 7 bases lining up with TRBD1. CDR3 length: 13 residues. The V gene's germline CDR1 is SGHRS and CDR2 YFSETQ. Trimming cost V 5 bases and J 8 bases; bases outside gene matches: 4. The CDR3 nucleotides are TGCGCCAGCAGACCCGACAGGGATTCACCCCTCCACTTT. Encoded protein: CASRPDRDSPLHF.

The chain joins TRBV5-1 to TRBJ1-4, with unresolved D. Trimming pared 7 bases from V and 7 bases from J, leaving 14 bases between. This CDR3 spans 13 amino acids. The germline V gene has CDR1 SGHRS and CDR2 YFSETQ. As DNA, the CDR3 is TGCGCCAGCGGTGACGGGAGCGGTGAAAAACTGTTTTTT. Its translation is CASGDGSGEKLFF.

This rearrangement joins TRBV6-1 to TRBJ1-3; D is perhaps TRBD1 (5 bases). Germline-derived CDR1 and CDR2 are MNHNS and SASEGT. V was cut by 2 bases and J by 10 bases, with 15 bases left in between. CDR3 length: 14 residues. CDR3 sequence: CASSELYLEGTIYF. The CDR3, as DNA: TGTGCCAGCAGTGAATTGTATTTGGAGGGGACCATATATTTT.

For the CDR3, the DNA is TGTGCCAGCAGCGAACAGGTGAACACCGGGGAGCTGTTTTTT. It specifies CASSEQVNTGELFF. The chain joins TRBV28 to TRBJ2-2; D might be TRBD1 (5 bases). The CDR3 is 14 residues long. The germline V gene has CDR1 MDHEN and CDR2 SYDVKM. V lost 6 bases and J lost 1, with 9 bases in between.

The V and J genes are TRBV10-3 and TRBJ2-7; 12 bases line up with TRBD1. The CDR3 extends over 15 amino acids. The germline CDR1 and CDR2 sequences are ENHRY and SYGVKD. V lost 5 bases and J lost 7; bases outside the gene matches: 9. CDR3 coding DNA: TGTGCCATCAGTCAAGGCGGGACAGGGGGCGGTGAGCAGTACTTC. It is translated as CAISQGGTGGGEQYF.

This chain uses TRBV19 with TRBJ2-2; TRBD1 aligns across 7 bases. Germline V lookup: CDR1 LNHDA, CDR2 SQIVND (reference sequence). This CDR3 region has 14 residues. The V and J ends lost 4 bases and 5 bases, in that order; junction bases with no gene match: 4. CDR3 region: CASSKLQGTGELFF. CDR3 DNA sequence: TGTGCCAGTAGTAAGCTACAGGGGACCGGGGAGCTGTTTTTT.

The rearrangement links TRBV3-1 (or the pseudogene TRBV3-2) to TRBJ1-4; no reliable D call. The CDR3 extends over 15 amino acids. Germline values: CDR1 LGHDT, CDR2 YNNKEL (reference sequence). V lost 3 bases to trimming and J lost 4 bases, with 12 bases between them. The CDR3 region is CASSHNYTLNEKLFF. The CDR3 DNA is TGTGCCAGCAGCCATAACTATACCCTTAATGAAAAACTGTTTTTT.

The chain couples TRBV5-4 to TRBJ2-1; the D gene is possibly TRBD2 (6 bases). V lost 2 bases and J 4 bases, leaving 13 bases between the germline ends. The CDR3 contains 15 residues. Germline V gene sequence: CDR1 SGHNT, CDR2 YYREEE (reference sequence). CDR3 DNA sequence: TGTGCCAGCAGCTTCGGCGGGACCTCTTACAATGAGCAGTTCTTC. Its translation is CASSFGGTSYNEQFF.

V usage is TRBV6-5 and J usage is TRBJ2-1; D is undetermined. Trimming removed 0 bases from V and 8 bases from J, with 8 bases in between. CDR1 MNHEY and CDR2 SVGAGI come from the germline V gene. The CDR3 loop spans 13 amino acids. The DNA of the CDR3 is TGTGCCAGCAGTTACTCGACTCGGGATGAGCAGTTCTTC. Translated, it gives CASSYSTRDEQFF.

J is TRBJ1-1 and V is TRBV7-2; D call uncertain. CDR1 is SGHTA and CDR2 is FQGNSA in the germline V gene. The CDR3 length is 14 residues. Trimming left V 4 bases short and J 5 bases short, with 14 bases between. CDR3 protein: CASSSYTPGTEAFF. DNA of the CDR3: TGTGCCAGCAGCTCTTACACCCCCGGGACTGAAGCTTTCTTT.

This clone was detected once. This chain links TRBV29-1 with TRBJ2-7, with TRBD2 matching over 10 bases. V was pared by 6 bases and J by 4 bases, with 9 bases of the junction left unmatched. The length of the CDR3 is 14 residues. The germline V gene has CDR1 SQVTM and CDR2 ANQGSEA. The CDR3 loop reads CSVPPPLAGYEQYF. DNA of the CDR3: TGCAGCGTACCTCCGCCACTAGCGGGGTACGAGCAGTACTTC.

The rearrangement joins TRBV18 to TRBJ2-7; tentatively, D is TRBD2 (6 bases). The CDR3 contains 15 residues. Deletions cut 6 bases from V and 0 bases from J, with 15 bases between. CDR1 is KGHSH, CDR2 LQKENI, per germline. CDR3 in amino acids: CASSATSWSSYEQYF. CDR3 nucleotides: TGTGCCAGCTCGGCCACTAGCTGGAGCTCCTACGAGCAGTACTTC.

J is TRBJ1-2 and V is TRBV30; 7 bases agree with TRBD1. Germline V CDR1 and CDR2: GTSNPN, SVGIG (reference sequence). The CDR3 runs 12 residues. CDR3 region: CAANRGGYGYTF. In DNA form, the CDR3 reads TGTGCGGCAAACAGGGGAGGCTATGGCTACACCTTC.